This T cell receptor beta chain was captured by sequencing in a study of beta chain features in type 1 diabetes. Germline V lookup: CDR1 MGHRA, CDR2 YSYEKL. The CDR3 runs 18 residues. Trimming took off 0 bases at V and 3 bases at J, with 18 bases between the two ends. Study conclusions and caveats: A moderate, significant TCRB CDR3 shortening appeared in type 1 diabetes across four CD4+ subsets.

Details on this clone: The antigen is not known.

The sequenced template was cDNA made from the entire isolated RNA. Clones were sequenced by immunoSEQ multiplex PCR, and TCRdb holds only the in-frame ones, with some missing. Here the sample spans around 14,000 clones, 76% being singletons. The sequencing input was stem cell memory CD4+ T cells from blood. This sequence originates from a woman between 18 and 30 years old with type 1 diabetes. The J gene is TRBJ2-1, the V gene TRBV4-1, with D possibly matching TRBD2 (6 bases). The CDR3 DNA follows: TGCGCCAGCAGCCAAGACAGGGCTTTGGGAGGAGGCTACAATGAGCAGTTCTTC. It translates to CASSQDRALGGGYNEQFF.